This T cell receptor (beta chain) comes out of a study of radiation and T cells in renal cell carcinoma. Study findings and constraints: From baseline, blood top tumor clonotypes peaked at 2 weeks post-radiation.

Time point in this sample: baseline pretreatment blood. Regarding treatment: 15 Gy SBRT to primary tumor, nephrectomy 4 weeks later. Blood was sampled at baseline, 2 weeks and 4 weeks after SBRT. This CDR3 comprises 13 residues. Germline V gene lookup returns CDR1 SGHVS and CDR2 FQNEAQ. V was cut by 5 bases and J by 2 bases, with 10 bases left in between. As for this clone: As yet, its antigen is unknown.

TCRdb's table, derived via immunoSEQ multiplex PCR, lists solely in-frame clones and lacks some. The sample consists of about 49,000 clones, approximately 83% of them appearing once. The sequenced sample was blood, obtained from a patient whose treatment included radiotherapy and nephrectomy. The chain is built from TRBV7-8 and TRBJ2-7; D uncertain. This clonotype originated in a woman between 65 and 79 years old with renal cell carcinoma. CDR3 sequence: CASSVTRAYEQYF. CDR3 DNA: TGTGCCAGCAGCGTAACACGGGCCTACGAGCAGTACTTC.